Listed below are T cell receptor beta chains from one sample, sequenced in a study of shared clonotypes between healthy human individuals. Clones were sequenced by immunoSEQ multiplex PCR, and TCRdb holds only the in-frame ones, with some missing. In the table there are about 2,100,000 clones, roughly 91% of which are singletons. The sample consisted of naive CD8+ T cells from PBMCs. The receptor set was obtained from a man between 18 and 29 years old in good health. Some clones in this sample may be carry-over from other donors' samples. The conserved cysteine and the conserved F or W are not part of the CDR3 here. D genes are given only for firm matches. Clone size appears in some rows only: once, few, many, or a class for an expanded clone.

d_call v_call clone_size cdr3_aa
. TRBV5-6 . ASSLITDTQY
. TRBV7-9 . ASSLGDKSVGNQPQH
. TRBV7-9 once ASSLGTDSNQPQH
. TRBV6-6 . ASSYSHRRSNQPQH
TRBD2 TRBV2 . ASTGTSGRETQY
TRBD2 TRBV5-5 . ASSHLAGEYQETQY
. TRBV15 . ATSRGRAPLDEQY
. TRBV6-1 . ASSEKPRSNYGYT
. TRBV4-3 . ASSQDSSKNSPLH
TRBD1 TRBV19 . ASSDRGWYGYT
. TRBV28 . ASSLDSLFGANVLT
. TRBV7-2 . ASSYPDTGELF
. TRBV28 once ASSPPEGPGEQY
TRBD1 TRBV10-3 . ATGQGANTGELF
TRBD2 TRBV4-2 . ASSQVASGSVPPDTQY
. TRBV7-3 . ASSLRRADDYEQY
. TRBV7-9 once ASSGDRFSYEQY
TRBD1 TRBV4-3 . ASSQDPGQGDYGYT
TRBD1 TRBV19 . ATKETGGNYEQY
. TRBV11-2 . ASSYTGRQPQH
. TRBV10-3 . AISEGGGALPRHEQY
. TRBV19 . ASSEDSRGEKLF
TRBD1 TRBV27 . ASRDRGSYEQY
. TRBV6-5 . ASSPGDTQY
TRBD2 TRBV9 . ASSESGGVADTQY
. TRBV6-6 . ASSSRGTYEQY
. TRBV9 once ASSVSGTTGANVLT
TRBD1 TRBV27 . ASMTGRAYEQY
TRBD2 TRBV27 . ASSWTSGSYNEQF
TRBD2 TRBV25-1 . ASSGSGGYEQY
TRBD2 TRBV4-1 . ASSQDTSVGLRSYEQY
. TRBV6-1 few AWREVNTGELF
TRBD1 TRBV28 . ASSSRTGLGNEQF
. TRBV19 . ASSMSQYEQY
. TRBV15 once ATSRDREVSNQPQH
TRBD2 TRBV29-1 . SVEGLAGGRSSYNEQF
TRBD2 TRBV7-9 . ASSLGASGSTDTQY
TRBD1 TRBV19 . ASSIQGGMNTEAF
TRBD2 TRBV7-9 . ASSPATTGGSYEQY
. TRBV15 . ATSPEGLAEQY
. TRBV9 . ASSGRDASSYEQY
. TRBV27 . ASSPFGQFYGYT
. TRBV27 once ASSLNSKYTEAF
TRBD1 TRBV5-5 few ASSLGTGNTEAF
. TRBV12-2 . ASRLGATGELF
TRBD2 TRBV27 . ASSLSGRGYYYNEQF
. TRBV11-2 . ASSRSKGHSEAF
. TRBV4-1 . ASSQEPGGRQPQH
. TRBV5-6 . ASSLGGSGSPYNEQF
. TRBV30 once AWSDIPFPGRLDEQY
. TRBV4-1 . ASSQGEREGYEQY
TRBD1 TRBV19 few ASRSRDRGNQPQH
. TRBV27 . ASSLFARLAYEQY
. TRBV28 . ASRLDRSSSYEQY
TRBD2 TRBV27 . ASSASGGEVAYEQY
. TRBV6-5 . ASSYSARIYEQY
. TRBV25-1 . ASSDSLAPETQY
. TRBV19 . ASSIRQGGSNQPQH
. TRBV19 . ASSIFSGGNQPQH